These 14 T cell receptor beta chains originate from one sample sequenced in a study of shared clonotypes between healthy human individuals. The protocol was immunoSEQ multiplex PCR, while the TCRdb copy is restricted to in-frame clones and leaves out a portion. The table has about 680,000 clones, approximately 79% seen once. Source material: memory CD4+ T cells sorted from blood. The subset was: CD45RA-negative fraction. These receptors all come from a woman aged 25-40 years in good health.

The CDR3 spells CASSSTGGYGYTF. CDR3 DNA sequence: TGTGCCAGCAGCTCGACGGGAGGGTATGGCTACACCTTC. The chain joins TRBV5-7 to TRBJ1-2; no firm D call. TRBV5-7 is known as an ORF, though its function is uncertain. The CDR3 totals 13 residues. Trimming removed 3 bases from V and 5 bases from J, with 11 bases in between.

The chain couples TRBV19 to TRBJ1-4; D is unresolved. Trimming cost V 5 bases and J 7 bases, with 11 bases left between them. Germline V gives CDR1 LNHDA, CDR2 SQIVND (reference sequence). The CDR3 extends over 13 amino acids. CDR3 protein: CASSGVTGEKLFF. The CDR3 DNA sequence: TGTGCCAGTAGTGGGGTTACGGGTGAAAAACTGTTTTTT.

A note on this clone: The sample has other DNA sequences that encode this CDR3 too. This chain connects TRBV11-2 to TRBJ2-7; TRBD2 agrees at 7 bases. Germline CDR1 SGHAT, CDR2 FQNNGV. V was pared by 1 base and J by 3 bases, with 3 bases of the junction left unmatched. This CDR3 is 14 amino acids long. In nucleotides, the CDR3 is TGTGCCAGCAGCTTAGCTCTAGCGGACTACGAGCAGTACTTC. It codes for CASSLALADYEQYF.

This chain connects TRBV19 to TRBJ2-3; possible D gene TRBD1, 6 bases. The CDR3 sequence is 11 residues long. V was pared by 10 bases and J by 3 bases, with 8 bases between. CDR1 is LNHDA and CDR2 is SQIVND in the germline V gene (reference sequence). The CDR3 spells CATTGTDTQYF. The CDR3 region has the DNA TGTGCCACCACAGGGACAGATACGCAGTATTTT.

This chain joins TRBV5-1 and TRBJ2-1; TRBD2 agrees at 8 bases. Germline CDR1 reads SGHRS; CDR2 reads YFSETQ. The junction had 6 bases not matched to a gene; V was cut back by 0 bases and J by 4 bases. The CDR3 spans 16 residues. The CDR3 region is CASSLAGSGNYNEQFF. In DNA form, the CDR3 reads TGCGCCAGCAGCTTGGCCGGTAGCGGGAATTACAATGAGCAGTTCTTC.

CDR3 sequence reads: CASSRRDSPLHF. The CDR3 DNA follows: TGTGCCAGCAGCCGCAGGGATTCACCCCTCCACTTT. The rearrangement uses TRBV7-8 and TRBJ1-6, with TRBD1 as a possible D gene (5 bases). Germline values: CDR1 SGHVS, CDR2 FQNEAQ. CDR3 length equals 12 residues. Between the trimmed V and J ends, which lost 5 bases and 8 bases, there was a span of 7 bases. The variable domain in full, completed from reference TRBV7-8 and TRBJ1-6, reads GAGVSQSPRYKVAKRGQDVALRCDPISGHVSLFWYQQALGQGPEFLTYFQNEAQLDKSGLPSDRFFAERPEGSVSTLKIQRTQQEDSAVYLCASSRRDSPLHFGNGTRLTVT.

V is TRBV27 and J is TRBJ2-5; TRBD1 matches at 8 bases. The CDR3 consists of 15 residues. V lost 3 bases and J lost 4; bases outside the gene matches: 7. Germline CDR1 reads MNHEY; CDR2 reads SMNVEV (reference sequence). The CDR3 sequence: CASSFNPDRVETQYF. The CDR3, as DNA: TGTGCCAGCAGTTTCAATCCGGACAGGGTAGAGACCCAGTACTTC.

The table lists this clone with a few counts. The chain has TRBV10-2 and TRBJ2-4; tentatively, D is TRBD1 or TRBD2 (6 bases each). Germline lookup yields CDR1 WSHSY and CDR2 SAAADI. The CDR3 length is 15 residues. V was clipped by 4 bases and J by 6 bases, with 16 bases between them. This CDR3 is CASSVEGGGRNIQYF. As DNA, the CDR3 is TGCGCCAGCAGTGTGGAGGGTGGGGGCCGAAACATTCAGTACTTC.

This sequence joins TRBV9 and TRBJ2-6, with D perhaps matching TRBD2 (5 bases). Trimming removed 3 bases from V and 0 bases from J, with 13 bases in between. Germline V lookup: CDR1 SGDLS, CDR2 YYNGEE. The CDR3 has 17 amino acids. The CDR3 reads CASSARENPSGANVLTF. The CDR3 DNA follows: TGTGCCAGCAGCGCGAGGGAAAACCCCTCTGGGGCCAACGTCCTGACTTTC.

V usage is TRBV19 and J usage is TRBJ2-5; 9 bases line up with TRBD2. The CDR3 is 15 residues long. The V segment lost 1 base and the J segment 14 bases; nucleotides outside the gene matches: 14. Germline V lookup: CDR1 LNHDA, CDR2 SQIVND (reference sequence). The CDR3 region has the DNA TGTGCCAGTAGTATAGGCGGGGCGGGAGGGTCCCCCCCATACTTC. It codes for CASSIGGAGGSPPYF.

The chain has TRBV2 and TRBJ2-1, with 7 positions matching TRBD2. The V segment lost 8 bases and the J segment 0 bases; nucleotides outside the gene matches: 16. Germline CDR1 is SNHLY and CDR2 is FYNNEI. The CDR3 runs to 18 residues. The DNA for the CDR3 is TGTGCCAGCCGACAGCTGACTAGCCTTCGGAGCTCCTACAATGAGCAGTTCTTC. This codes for CASRQLTSLRSSYNEQFF.

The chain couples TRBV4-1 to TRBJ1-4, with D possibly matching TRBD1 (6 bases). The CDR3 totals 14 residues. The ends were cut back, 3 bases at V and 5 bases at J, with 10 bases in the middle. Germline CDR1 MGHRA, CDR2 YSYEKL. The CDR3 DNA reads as TGCGCCAGCAGCCAGGCGAGGGGGAATGAAAAACTGTTTTTT. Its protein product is CASSQARGNEKLFF.

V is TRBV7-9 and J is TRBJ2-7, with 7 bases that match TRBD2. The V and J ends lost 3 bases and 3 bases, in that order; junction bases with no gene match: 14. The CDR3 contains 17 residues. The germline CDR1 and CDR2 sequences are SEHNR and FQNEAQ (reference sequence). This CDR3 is CASSFRGEGRRFYEQYF. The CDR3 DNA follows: TGTGCCAGCAGCTTCCGGGGGGAGGGCCGTAGATTCTACGAGCAGTACTTC.

CDR3 nucleotide sequence: TGTGCCAGCAGCCAAGATTCGCGTTCAAACTACGAGCAGTACTTC. It translates to CASSQDSRSNYEQYF. The rearrangement uses TRBV4-2 and TRBJ2-7; no definite D call. This CDR3 spans 15 amino acids. Germline assignment: CDR1 LGHNA and CDR2 YNFKEQ. V was trimmed by 0 bases and J by 3 bases, leaving 12 bases between them.